These T cell receptor beta chains were read from a single sample in a study of identical twins. MiXCR, run by TCRdb on the 5' RACE reads, gives a single entry per CDR3 protein. The repertoire holds 150,000 or so distinct CDR3 sequences, under 4.5% seen once, with around 8% in the top ten. Sequencing was performed on memory T cells sorted from blood. The receptors shown here come from a man aged 18 to 35 in good health. CDR3s include the opening cysteine and the closing phenylalanine or tryptophan. D genes are given only for firm matches. Only some rows state a clone size, as once, few, many or a class for expanded clones.

d_gene: -
j_gene: TRBJ2-7
abundance: many
v_gene: TRBV27
CDR3nt: TGTGCCAGCAGTCCCTATCCCCCCTCCTACGAGCAGTACTTC
CDR3aa: CASSPYPPSYEQYF

d_gene: -
j_gene: TRBJ1-1
abundance: many
v_gene: TRBV28
CDR3nt: TGTGCCAGCATTTTACCTCCCTTGGGGGGGAGGCGAACTGAAGCTTTCTTT
CDR3aa: CASILPPLGGRRTEAFF

d_gene: TRBD2
j_gene: TRBJ2-5
abundance: many
v_gene: TRBV2
CDR3nt: TGTGCCAGCAGTGAAGGACTAGCGGGAAGGGAGACCCAGTACTTC
CDR3aa: CASSEGLAGRETQYF

d_gene: -
j_gene: TRBJ1-1
abundance: few
v_gene: TRBV18
CDR3nt: TGTGCCAGCCGGCGAGATATGAACACTGAAGCTTTCTTT
CDR3aa: CASRRDMNTEAFF

d_gene: -
j_gene: TRBJ2-2
abundance: many
v_gene: TRBV4-3
CDR3nt: TGCGCCAGCAGCCGCGGACTGCAGGGGAACACCGGGGAGCTGTTTTTT
CDR3aa: CASSRGLQGNTGELFF

d_gene: -
j_gene: TRBJ2-1
abundance: -
v_gene: TRBV12-3/TRBV12-4
CDR3nt: TGTGCCAGCAGAACGCCGAGGGGCGGACAAGACAATGAGCAGTTCTTC
CDR3aa: CASRTPRGGQDNEQFF

d_gene: TRBD2
j_gene: TRBJ2-7
abundance: many
v_gene: TRBV7-6
CDR3nt: TGTGCCAGCAGCTCGGGACTAGCGGGAGCCTACGAGCAGTACTTC
CDR3aa: CASSSGLAGAYEQYF

d_gene: -
j_gene: TRBJ2-2
abundance: many
v_gene: TRBV3-1
CDR3nt: TGTGCCAGCAGCCAAGGAACGGCACTGAACACCGGGGAGCTGTTTTTT
CDR3aa: CASSQGTALNTGELFF

d_gene: -
j_gene: TRBJ2-7
abundance: many
v_gene: TRBV19
CDR3nt: TGTGCCAGTAGTATCTTAGCCGAGGGCGAGCAGTACTTC
CDR3aa: CASSILAEGEQYF

d_gene: -
j_gene: TRBJ2-3
abundance: many
v_gene: TRBV27
CDR3nt: TGTGCCAGCAATTCGGCCGGGACATGGGATATCGCGCAGTATTTT
CDR3aa: CASNSAGTWDIAQYF

d_gene: -
j_gene: TRBJ2-1
abundance: many
v_gene: TRBV29-1
CDR3nt: TGCAGCGTTTTCGGCGAGAGTTTCAATGAGCAGTTCTTC
CDR3aa: CSVFGESFNEQFF

d_gene: TRBD1
j_gene: TRBJ1-1
abundance: many
v_gene: TRBV12-3/TRBV12-4
CDR3nt: TGTGCCAGCAGTTTGCTGGACAGGGTTAAAGCTTTCTTT
CDR3aa: CASSLLDRVKAFF

d_gene: -
j_gene: TRBJ2-1
abundance: many
v_gene: TRBV15
CDR3nt: TGTGCCACCAGCAGAGATTCGGAGGGCTACAATGAGCAGTTCTTC
CDR3aa: CATSRDSEGYNEQFF

d_gene: -
j_gene: TRBJ2-5
abundance: many
v_gene: TRBV12-3/TRBV12-4
CDR3nt: TGTGCCAGCACAGACAGGAGAAGGGGAGAGACCCAGTACTTC
CDR3aa: CASTDRRRGETQYF

d_gene: -
j_gene: TRBJ2-1
abundance: many
v_gene: TRBV12-5
CDR3nt: TGTGCTAGTTGCCCGCCCGGCGGAAACAATGAGCAGTTCTTC
CDR3aa: CASCPPGGNNEQFF

d_gene: -
j_gene: TRBJ2-1
abundance: many
v_gene: TRBV20-1
CDR3nt: TGCAGTGCTAGGCCAAAAGGACTACCCTCGGGGAATGAGCAGTTCTTC
CDR3aa: CSARPKGLPSGNEQFF

d_gene: TRBD1
j_gene: TRBJ1-4
abundance: many
v_gene: TRBV5-1
CDR3nt: TGCGCCAGCAGCTACCAACCGGGACAGGGTAGGGAAAAACTGTTTTTT
CDR3aa: CASSYQPGQGREKLFF

d_gene: -
j_gene: TRBJ1-1
abundance: many
v_gene: TRBV5-1
CDR3nt: TGCGCCAGCAGCGGCCGTGCGGAAGCTTTCTTT
CDR3aa: CASSGRAEAFF

d_gene: TRBD1
j_gene: TRBJ1-1
abundance: many
v_gene: TRBV12-3/TRBV12-4
CDR3nt: TGTGCCAGCAGCCGGCAGGGGGCGGGAGCTTTCTTT
CDR3aa: CASSRQGAGAFF

d_gene: -
j_gene: TRBJ2-1
abundance: many
v_gene: TRBV20-1
CDR3nt: TGCAGTAGCTACTTATTCGCGCAGTTCTTC
CDR3aa: CSSYLFAQFF

d_gene: TRBD2
j_gene: TRBJ2-5
abundance: many
v_gene: TRBV5-1
CDR3nt: TGCGCCAGCAGCACCGGACTAGCGGGGGATACCCAAGAGACCCAGTACTTC
CDR3aa: CASSTGLAGDTQETQYF

d_gene: -
j_gene: TRBJ1-1
abundance: many
v_gene: TRBV5-5
CDR3nt: TGTGCCAGCAGCCCCCGTTGGGGGAACACTGAAGCTTTCTTT
CDR3aa: CASSPRWGNTEAFF

d_gene: -
j_gene: TRBJ2-5
abundance: many
v_gene: TRBV3-1
CDR3nt: TGTGCCAGCAGCCAATTCCAGCGGAAAGAGACCCAGTACTTC
CDR3aa: CASSQFQRKETQYF

d_gene: TRBD1
j_gene: TRBJ1-5
abundance: many
v_gene: TRBV20-1
CDR3nt: TGCAGTGCTAGTTATGGATGGGACAGTCATCAGCCCCAGCATTTT
CDR3aa: CSASYGWDSHQPQHF

d_gene: TRBD2
j_gene: TRBJ2-1
abundance: many
v_gene: TRBV12-3/TRBV12-4
CDR3nt: TGTGCCAGCAGTCCCGGGCTAGCGGGAGGGCTTGAGCAGTTCTTC
CDR3aa: CASSPGLAGGLEQFF

d_gene: -
j_gene: TRBJ2-3
abundance: many
v_gene: TRBV4-3
CDR3nt: TGCGCCAGCAGCCAAGATGTGGACAATACGCAGTATTTT
CDR3aa: CASSQDVDNTQYF

d_gene: -
j_gene: TRBJ1-2
abundance: many
v_gene: TRBV7-9
CDR3nt: TGTGCCAGCAGTTTCGGGGGGACAAAGGATAACTATGGCTACACCTTC
CDR3aa: CASSFGGTKDNYGYTF

d_gene: -
j_gene: TRBJ2-1
abundance: many
v_gene: TRBV27
CDR3nt: TGTGCCAGCAGTTTAGTCCTGGCAGCTTACAATGAGCAGTTCTTC
CDR3aa: CASSLVLAAYNEQFF

d_gene: -
j_gene: TRBJ2-6
abundance: many
v_gene: TRBV20-1
CDR3nt: TGCAGTGCTAGAGACCCCGGACAGCCCTCTGGGGCCAACGTCCTGACTTTC
CDR3aa: CSARDPGQPSGANVLTF

d_gene: TRBD2
j_gene: TRBJ2-3
abundance: many
v_gene: TRBV20-1
CDR3nt: TGCAGTGCTAGAGGGACTAGCGGGGGGATGGATACGCAGTATTTT
CDR3aa: CSARGTSGGMDTQYF

d_gene: TRBD1
j_gene: TRBJ2-1
abundance: many
v_gene: TRBV20-1
CDR3nt: TGCAGTGCGCGCCCAGGGGGCGAGGAGCAGTTCTTC
CDR3aa: CSARPGGEEQFF

d_gene: TRBD2
j_gene: TRBJ2-5
abundance: few
v_gene: TRBV20-1
CDR3nt: TGCAGTGCCCTCCCACCGGGGGGGGAGACCCAGTACTTC
CDR3aa: CSALPPGGETQYF

d_gene: -
j_gene: TRBJ1-1
abundance: many
v_gene: TRBV27
CDR3nt: TGTGCCAGCAGTTCTATTAGGGGGGTGGCTGGTGAAGCTTTCTTT
CDR3aa: CASSSIRGVAGEAFF

d_gene: -
j_gene: TRBJ2-1
abundance: many
v_gene: TRBV6-4
CDR3nt: TGTGCCAGCAGTGACTTGGGCGGTGGAAATGAGCAGTTCTTC
CDR3aa: CASSDLGGGNEQFF

d_gene: -
j_gene: TRBJ1-1
abundance: many
v_gene: TRBV11-2
CDR3nt: TGTGCCAGCAGCTTCATGGGCAGGGGCACTGAAGCTTTCTTT
CDR3aa: CASSFMGRGTEAFF

d_gene: -
j_gene: TRBJ2-6
abundance: few
v_gene: TRBV6-6
CDR3nt: TGTGCCAGCGGGCTTGGTGGGGCCAACGTCCTGACTTTC
CDR3aa: CASGLGGANVLTF

d_gene: TRBD1
j_gene: TRBJ2-2
abundance: many
v_gene: TRBV3-1
CDR3nt: TGTGCCAGCAGCCAAGTGGCCGGGACAGGGGGCCCCGGGGAGCTGTTTTTT
CDR3aa: CASSQVAGTGGPGELFF

d_gene: TRBD1
j_gene: TRBJ2-1
abundance: many
v_gene: TRBV4-3
CDR3nt: TGCGCCAGCAGCCAAGGGGACAGATACAATGAGCAGTTCTTC
CDR3aa: CASSQGDRYNEQFF

d_gene: -
j_gene: TRBJ2-3
abundance: many
v_gene: TRBV6-1
CDR3nt: TGTGCCAGCAGTGAACTAAGGGATACGCAGTATTTT
CDR3aa: CASSELRDTQYF

d_gene: -
j_gene: TRBJ1-1
abundance: many
v_gene: TRBV20-1
CDR3nt: TGCAGTGCCATGACAACGACAGTATATGGAGCTTTCTTT
CDR3aa: CSAMTTTVYGAFF

d_gene: -
j_gene: TRBJ1-3
abundance: -
v_gene: TRBV7-6
CDR3nt: TGTGCCAGCAGCCCGACAGGACTCTCTGGAAACACCATATATTTT
CDR3aa: CASSPTGLSGNTIYF

d_gene: -
j_gene: TRBJ2-1
abundance: many
v_gene: TRBV5-1
CDR3nt: TGCGCCAGCAGCCCAAGTGAAGGGACTTCCTACAATGAGCAGTTCTTC
CDR3aa: CASSPSEGTSYNEQFF

d_gene: -
j_gene: TRBJ2-3
abundance: many
v_gene: TRBV27
CDR3nt: TGTGCCAGCAGTTTACGGGCGGGGCCCACAGATACGCAGTATTTT
CDR3aa: CASSLRAGPTDTQYF

d_gene: TRBD2
j_gene: TRBJ2-1
abundance: many
v_gene: TRBV2
CDR3nt: TGTGCCAGCACCGGACTAGCGGGAGGGTATGAGCAGTTCTTC
CDR3aa: CASTGLAGGYEQFF

d_gene: TRBD1
j_gene: TRBJ2-1
abundance: many
v_gene: TRBV19
CDR3nt: TGTGCCAGTAGTCAGGGGGCGAAGGGTGAGCAGTTCTTC
CDR3aa: CASSQGAKGEQFF

d_gene: -
j_gene: TRBJ1-5
abundance: many
v_gene: TRBV30
CDR3nt: TGTGCCTGGAGTGTAATCGGGGTTGAGCAGCCCCAGCATTTT
CDR3aa: CAWSVIGVEQPQHF

d_gene: -
j_gene: TRBJ2-1
abundance: many
v_gene: TRBV6-2/TRBV6-3
CDR3nt: TGTGCCAGCAGGCTCCCCGTAGCAGCCAATGAGCAGTTCTTC
CDR3aa: CASRLPVAANEQFF

d_gene: TRBD2
j_gene: TRBJ2-5
abundance: many
v_gene: TRBV5-6
CDR3nt: TGTGCCAGCAGCTACCGGACTAGCGGGATCGGAGAGACCCAGTACTTC
CDR3aa: CASSYRTSGIGETQYF

d_gene: -
j_gene: TRBJ2-5
abundance: many
v_gene: TRBV7-2
CDR3nt: TGTGCCAGCTCGCGAGGAAGCCAAGAGACCCAGTACTTC
CDR3aa: CASSRGSQETQYF